Sequencing of this T cell receptor (beta chain) was carried out in a study of shared clonotypes between healthy human individuals (dated by TCRdb to 2018 to 2021). About the investigation overall: A few men and a couple of women, aged 18 to 49 years, made up the cohort. The study deeply sequenced blood TCR repertoires of five healthy adults to estimate repertoire size and the extent of clonotype sharing between individuals. Per donor, three plates each were used for CD4 naive and CD4 memory, two for CD8 naive, and one for CD8 memory. Libraries were prepared and TCR repertoires were sequenced by different laboratories using diverse techniques, in order to increase sequencing depth and limit assay-specific biases. Per donor, leukapheresis produced somewhere between about 0.94 and 9 billion PBMCs. What the authors observed across the whole study: Higher generation probabilities were observed for clonotypes shared by all four sorted-subset donors than for non-shared clonotypes. Pairwise subsampling indicated that sequencing depth was expected to affect the degree of clonotype sharing among donors. Larger estimated clonotype richness was generally found for naive subsets than for memory subsets. The small number of donors limited the genetic and exposure-history diversity represented. Sampling was restricted to blood, and TCR repertoires in tissues likely differ from the TCR repertoires found in blood. Even with the large sequencing depth, rarefaction of the sorted-subset datasets indicated that sequencing was incomplete. About 4.5% of naive CD4, 3% to 3.5% of naive CD8, roughly 2.4% of memory CD4, and roughly 0.4% of memory CD8 clonotypes were shared across a few donors.

For the CD8 naive samples, CD45RO-negative cells were positively selected for CCR7, yielding a CD45RA+CCR7+ population from which TemRA cells were excluded. The donors were healthy, HIV-negative adults with no recently reported acute infections or vaccinations. Every donor was a Caucasian adult living in Nashville, Tennessee, USA. Blood was obtained by leukapheresis, after which PBMCs were separated by Ficoll-Histopaque density gradient centrifugation and cryopreserved in liquid nitrogen vapor phase. Analytical flow cytometry was used to check the purity and quantity of every magnetically sorted T cell population. From each sorted fraction, genomic DNA was isolated and quantified by UV absorbance on a Nanodrop 2000c. TCR CDR3 regions were amplified from genomic DNA by multiplex PCR using the deep immunoSEQ assay. Extracted genomic DNA from each cell subset was distributed evenly across all wells of several immunoSEQ 96-well plates, and each plate was treated as a replicate. For sorted subsets, about 0.2 ug genomic DNA, equal to tens of thousands of T cell genomes, was loaded into each replicate PCR. Purified libraries were measured with a Qubit 3.0 fluorometer, size-checked on a Bioanalyzer 2100, and measured again with the KAPA Library Quantification kit. Every immunoSEQ 96-well plate was sequenced on a separate single-read 150-cycle Illumina NextSeq 550 flow cell. Per the source publication's procedure: Because only junctional sequences without quality scores were contained in the immunoSEQ output, filtering matching that applied to full-length reads could not be performed. To assign V/J genes and CDR3, sequences were annotated against IMGT germline references using PyIR, a Python wrapper for IgBLAST v1.9. Reads were removed for weak V/J assignments (E-value above 1e-6), missing CDR3, stop codons, out-of-frame junctions, or ambiguous translated residues. V3J clonotypes were defined by identical inferred V gene, J gene, and CDR3 amino acid sequence. Percentage overlap between repertoires was computed as shared unique clonotypes divided by the size of the smaller repertoire. Repertoire richness was assessed with RTK rarefaction, the Chao1 estimator, and Recon v2.1 estimates of unobserved clonotypes. OLGA was used to compute generation probabilities for all TCRbeta clonotypes that the gDNA method yielded from several donors. This immuneACCESS table, as held by TCRdb, lists in-frame sequences with V and J called but not all clones. Of the missing ones, under half trace to an unresolved V gene in checked studies; the others have no known cause. The D gene and trimming were derived from the DNA, and the V and J assignments and clone size from that table. In all, the sample holds 2 million to 2.5 million clones, and less than 95% of those were seen once. 0.85% to 1.2% of the sample is in the top ten clones.

CDR1 MDHEN and CDR2 SYDVKM are derived from the germline V gene. Ends trimmed: V by 5 bases, J by 10 bases; bases unmatched to a gene: 8. Including the terminal cysteine and phenylalanine, the CDR3 comprises 14 residues. Solely the CDR3 DNA is kept, with 42 bases framed from the first base. Details on this clone: No cognate antigen has been identified for it. No base quality information exists; no much larger clone differs at one position.

The origin of this receptor is a man aged 18 to 35 in good health. This receptor chain uses TRBV28 and TRBJ2-1; TRBD2 fits 10 bases in the junction. Input material: naive CD8+ T cells sorted from blood. The sample's cell subset or site label, in plain terms: CD45RA+CCR7+. CDR3 region: CASSQLAGGSEQFF. The DNA is as follows: TGTGCCAGCAGTCAATTAGCGGGGGGCAGCGAGCAGTTCTTC.